This TCR beta chain derives from a study of T-cell memory formation after mild COVID-19. At the level of the study: For the most part, TCR clusters were specific to one donor.

This clonotype turned up a few times. Its antigen is as yet unknown. Study-wide points: Several responding clones turned up in pre-infection memory, indicating that cross-reactive memory may have taken part. What remained unconfirmed was the SARS-CoV-2 specificity of second-wave clones peaking on day 37. The study found balanced CD4/CD8 in clones contracting day 15 to 85 and a CD4+ lean in later expanders.

One entry per CDR3 protein, called by TCRdb with MiXCR from the 5' RACE reads. Among fewer than 700,000 distinct CDR3 sequences, about a fifth were seen once, and the ten largest hold around 8.4%. Germline trimming cut 4 bases from V and 9 bases from J; bases unmatched to any gene: 4. The CDR3 has 12 residues. CDR1 is SGDLS and CDR2 is YYNGEE in the germline V gene. The chain combines TRBV9 with TRBJ2-3; 8 bases are a match to TRBD2. This TCR came from an adult woman who had mild COVID-19 (a few samples of this study predate the infection). Cell type and time point are not known. The sample taken for sequencing was PBMCs or a T cell subset sorted from them (not recorded which). This CDR3 reads CASSQTGGTQYF. DNA of the CDR3: TGTGCCAGCAGCCAAACGGGAGGGACGCAGTATTTT.